One and the same sample provided the 20 T cell receptor beta chains below, sequenced in a study of T cells in Graves' hyperthyroidism and ophthalmopathy. Authors of the study amplified TCR beta CDR3 regions from RNA transcripts. Carried out on the TCR CDR3, a first-round RT-PCR used the HTBI primer set. TCRdb used MiXCR to reprocess the multiplex PCR reads, holding one entry per CDR3 protein. The sample records some 490,000 distinct CDR3 sequences, around a fifth being singletons. The sequenced sample consisted of blood. The source of these receptors is a woman in her 70s with Graves' ophthalmopathy.

This CDR3 reads CAWTPVGRRYEQYF. CDR3 in DNA: TGTGCCTGGACCCCCGTCGGACGGCGGTACGAGCAGTACTTC. This chain joins TRBV30 and TRBJ2-7; D not resolved. In germline, CDR1 is GTSNPN, CDR2 SVGIG (reference sequence). This CDR3 spans 14 amino acids. With 4 bases removed from V and 4 bases from J, the gap between germline ends came to 17 bases.

The chain links TRBV5-1 to TRBJ1-1, with D tentatively TRBD1 (5 bases). The CDR3 sequence is 15 residues long. CDR1 is SGHRS and CDR2 is YFSETQ in the germline V gene. V lost 7 bases to trimming and J lost 5 bases, with 21 bases between them. Written as DNA, the CDR3 is TGCGCCAGCCAGAAGACCGGGGCCACAAGTACTGAAGCTTTCTTT. Encoded protein: CASQKTGATSTEAFF.

This clonotype was observed a single time. The rearrangement joins TRBV30 to TRBJ1-3, with D perhaps TRBD1 (5 bases). The CDR3 covers 15 residues. V was clipped by 2 bases and J by 1 base, with 12 bases between them. CDR1 GTSNPN and CDR2 SVGIG come from the germline V gene (reference sequence). Here the CDR3 reads CAWSRGEESGNTIYF. CDR3 DNA sequence: TGTGCCTGGAGTAGGGGAGAAGAATCTGGAAACACCATATATTTT.

This clonotype was observed many times. The chain links TRBV5-6 to TRBJ2-1; 9 bases align to TRBD1. CDR3 length: 16 amino acids. V shed 1 base and J 6 bases; nucleotides not matched to a gene: 8. The germline gives CDR1 SGHDT, CDR2 YYEEEE. CDR3 nucleotides: TGTGCCAGCAGCTTGCCTTTGACAGGGGGAGTCAATGAGCAGTTCTTC. It translates to CASSLPLTGGVNEQFF.

This clonotype was observed a few times. The CDR3 coding sequence is TGTGCCAGCAGCCGGGACAGCCCCTCTAGCACAGATACGCAGTATTTT. It translates to CASSRDSPSSTDTQYF. The gene calls are TRBV6-1 and TRBJ2-3; 7 nucleotides agree with TRBD1. The germline V gene encodes CDR1 MNHNS and CDR2 SASEGT. The CDR3 is made up of 16 amino acids. Trimming removed 6 bases from V and 0 bases from J; junction bases left unmatched: 9.

This clonotype was observed a few times. This sequence joins TRBV19 and TRBJ1-1, with 7 bases identical to TRBD1. J lost 0 bases, V lost 10 bases, and 11 bases had no gene match. The length of the CDR3 is 15 residues. The germline gives CDR1 LNHDA, CDR2 SQIVND (reference sequence). In DNA form, the CDR3 reads TGTGCCACAAGTGAGGGACAGCTAATGAACACTGAAGCTTTCTTT. This encodes CATSEGQLMNTEAFF. Supplemented by reference TRBV19 and TRBJ1-1, the full variable domain reads DGGITQSPKYLFRKEGQNVTLSCEQNLNHDAMYWYRQDPGQGLRLIYYSQIVNDFQKGDIAEGYSVSREKKESFPLTVTSAQKNPTAFYLCATSEGQLMNTEAFFGQGTRLTVV.

V and J are TRBV19 and TRBJ2-2; 8 nucleotides match TRBD2. The CDR3 sequence is 15 residues long. V lost 6 bases and J lost 4; bases outside the gene matches: 7. Germline loops: CDR1 LNHDA, CDR2 SQIVND (reference sequence). In DNA form, the CDR3 reads TGTGCCAGTAGCGGGACTAGGGGTCTCACCGGGGAGCTGTTTTTT. As protein: CASSGTRGLTGELFF.

This clonotype was seen at least ten times. The chain has TRBV5-6 and TRBJ2-7, with TRBD2 matching over 11 bases. The germline V gene encodes CDR1 SGHDT and CDR2 YYEEEE. V was pared by 4 bases and J by 0 bases, with 9 bases of the junction left unmatched. The CDR3 extends over 17 amino acids. This chain's CDR3 is CASSPGTSGVYSYEQYF. CDR3 in DNA: TGTGCCAGCAGCCCCGGGACTAGCGGAGTTTACTCCTACGAGCAGTACTTC.

The chain combines TRBV5-1 with TRBJ2-7; a weak D match, TRBD1 (6 bases). The J call may be wrong; the DNA end is better matched by TRBJ2-1. This CDR3 region has 14 residues. CDR1 and CDR2 from the germline V gene are SGHRS and YFSETQ. The CDR3 DNA reads as TGCGCCAGCAGCTTGACAGGGACGTCCTACGAGCAGTTCTTC. Protein: CASSLTGTSYEQFF.

The CDR3 sequence: CATSDKPGQDPLGTQYF. The CDR3 DNA reads TGTGCCACCAGTGATAAACCGGGACAGGACCCTCTCGGGACCCAGTACTTC. The chain joins TRBV24-1 to TRBJ2-5; the match to TRBD1 covers 8 bases. The V gene end was trimmed by 3 bases and the J gene end by 7 bases; junction bases not matched to a gene: 15. The CDR3 covers 17 residues. Per germline, CDR1 KGHDR and CDR2 SFDVKD.

This clonotype was found a few times. The rearrangement joins TRBV7-3 to TRBJ1-4; D may be TRBD1 (5 bases). CDR1 and CDR2 from the germline V gene are SGHTA and FQGTGA. The CDR3 spans 17 residues. V lost 5 bases and J 5 bases, leaving 21 bases between the germline ends. The CDR3 coding sequence is TGTGCCAGCAGCCTCACCGAACAGGACCGGAAGAATGAAAAACTGTTTTTT. This codes for CASSLTEQDRKNEKLFF. Filled out from reference TRBV7-3 and TRBJ1-4, the complete variable domain reads GAGVSQTPSNKVTEKGKYVELRCDPISGHTALYWYRQSLGQGPEFLIYFQGTGAADDSGLPNDRFFAVRPEGSVSTLKIQRTERGDSAVYLCASSLTEQDRKNEKLFFGSGTQLSVL.

In nucleotides, the CDR3 is TGTGCCAGCAGCACCACTACCGGGACAGGGGGCGAGACCCAGTACTTC. Amino acid sequence: CASSTTTGTGGETQYF. The rearrangement links TRBV9 to TRBJ2-5, with TRBD1 matching 12 bases. CDR3 size: 16 residues. Looked up from germline, CDR1 is SGDLS and CDR2 is YYNGEE. The junction had 9 bases not matched to a gene; V was cut back by 4 bases and J by 5 bases.

This clonotype was found a few times. The V call is TRBV28, the J call TRBJ2-3, with D perhaps matching TRBD1 (6 bases). This CDR3 is built from 12 residues. CDR1 is MDHEN and CDR2 is SYDVKM in the germline V gene. Trimming took 6 bases from V and 5 from J, leaving 9 bases between them. The CDR3 DNA is TGTGCCAGCAGAACAGGGCAAGATACGCAGTATTTT. Translated: CASRTGQDTQYF.

In its sample, this clonotype was seen a few times. The chain is built from TRBV2 and TRBJ1-6; D call uncertain. Trimming cost V 6 bases and J 8 bases, with 5 bases left between them. CDR3 size: 11 residues. Germline CDR1 reads SNHLY; CDR2 reads FYNNEI. CDR3: CASRADSPLHF. In DNA, the CDR3 is TGTGCCAGCAGGGCGGATTCACCCCTCCACTTT.

V and J are TRBV7-2 and TRBJ1-6, with D hard to call. The length of the CDR3 is 13 residues. CDR1 is SGHTA, CDR2 FQGNSA, per germline. V lost 3 bases, J lost 8 bases, and 8 bases lay in between. CDR3: CASSFGNHSPLHF. As DNA, the CDR3 is TGTGCCAGCAGCTTCGGGAACCATTCACCCCTCCACTTT.

A few counts support this clonotype. The V call is TRBV11-2, the J call TRBJ2-7; tentatively, D is TRBD2 (6 bases). Per the germline V gene, CDR1 is SGHAT and CDR2 is FQNNGV. Trimming left V 0 bases short and J 0 bases short, with 9 bases between. The CDR3 covers 15 residues. The chain's CDR3 is CASSLESGDSYEQYF. The CDR3, as DNA: TGTGCCAGCAGCTTAGAGTCGGGGGACTCCTACGAGCAGTACTTC.

The sample holds a few counts of this clonotype. The rearrangement joins TRBV19 to TRBJ1-5; D is unclear. The V gene lost 3 bases and the J gene lost 4 bases, with 13 bases spanning the gap. Germline-derived CDR1 and CDR2 are LNHDA and SQIVND (reference sequence). The CDR3 length is 15 residues. The CDR3: CASSMKTGPNQPQHF. The CDR3 bases are TGTGCCAGTAGTATGAAAACTGGGCCAAATCAGCCCCAGCATTTT.

This clonotype was seen at least ten times. V is TRBV28 and J is TRBJ1-5, with D possibly TRBD1 on 6 matching bases. Germline V gene data show CDR1 as MDHEN and CDR2 as SYDVKM. V was trimmed by 8 bases and J by 3 bases, leaving 14 bases between them. This CDR3 has 14 amino acids. The CDR3 protein is CASQAGDFNQPQHF. In nucleotides, the CDR3 is TGTGCCAGCCAAGCAGGGGATTTCAATCAGCCCCAGCATTTT.

V usage is TRBV20-1 and J usage is TRBJ2-2; D not certain. CDR1 DFQATT and CDR2 SNEGSKA come from the germline V gene (reference sequence). The CDR3 extends over 13 amino acids. Trimming shortened V by 5 bases and J by 6 bases, and 13 bases separated the two germline ends. CDR3 sequence: CSAAPRRSGELFF. The CDR3 DNA sequence: TGCAGTGCTGCCCCACGTAGGTCCGGGGAGCTGTTTTTT.

Comments on this clonotype: A junction boundary mismatches the germline segment, possibly from a read error. The V gene is TRBV29-1, the J gene TRBJ2-1; D possibly matches TRBD1 or TRBD2 (5 bases each). This CDR3 spans 13 amino acids. Germline V gene lookup returns CDR1 SQVTM and CDR2 ANQGSEA. This CDR3 is CSVTDTGLGEQCF. The CDR3 DNA reads as TGCAGCGTCACGGACACGGGGTTGGGGGAGCAGTGCTTC.